Reported below is one TCR beta chain. Its antigen is not known. The data are from a study of T cells after yellow fever vaccination. Overall study results and limits: Peak timing came faster in the weaker secondary response, day 5 versus 15.

Germline loops: CDR1 GTSNPN, CDR2 SVGIG (reference sequence). The CDR3 spans 15 residues. Trimming at V came to 3 bases and at J to 5 bases, leaving 12 bases not matched to a gene. TCRdb called the 5' RACE reads again in MiXCR, with one record for every CDR3 protein. The repertoire holds 150,000 to 200,000 distinct CDR3 sequences, approximately 6.2% seen once, with about 2.7% in the top ten. Sequenced here: CD4+ T cells sorted from PBMCs, sampled on the day of the first yellow fever vaccination. The TCR comes from a man between 18 and 29 years old who received the YFV17D yellow fever vaccine. The V gene is TRBV30, the J gene TRBJ1-1, with 7 bases aligning to TRBD1. CDR3 DNA: TGTGCCTGGAGCCTCAGGGGGGGAGGAAGGACTGAAGCTTTCTTT. Amino acids: CAWSLRGGGRTEAFF.